This record looks at one T cell receptor (beta chain) sequence and its context. As yet, its antigen is unknown. The data originate from a study of monozygotic twins with cystic fibrosis. Findings of the study overall: In 13 of 16 pairs, V gene usage was closest to the co-twin's. Low clonality (median 0.0095) suggested a mostly naive repertoire. Unrelated CF individuals shared fewer identical clonotypes than monozygotic CF twins.

Produced via immunoSEQ multiplex PCR; TCRdb's table is partial and in-frame only. The sample records over 25,000 clones, around 96% being singletons. The sequence was obtained from a girl aged 2-10 years with cystic fibrosis. The sample comprised blood.

CDR3 protein: CASSIGSRDGISPEAFF. In DNA form, the CDR3 reads TGTGCCAGTAGTATAGGATCAAGGGACGGTATTTCCCCTGAAGCTTTCTTT. The gene calls are TRBV19 and TRBJ1-1; D perhaps matches TRBD1 (5 bases). The CDR3 consists of 17 residues. Germline CDR1 reads LNHDA; CDR2 reads SQIVND (reference sequence). Trimming shortened V by 1 base and J by 6 bases, and 21 bases separated the two germline ends.